This T cell receptor beta chain was identified during a study of blood T cell repertoires in COVID-19. In the study overall: The samples span acute and convalescent COVID-19 from the United States, Italy and Spain.

Only in-frame clones appear in the TCRdb table, and some are missing; sequencing was by immunoSEQ multiplex PCR. The table lists about 260,000 clones, more than 85% of them singletons. The CDR3 has 14 amino acids. Germline CDR1 reads LGHDT; CDR2 reads YNNKEL (reference sequence). Losses at the gene ends were 2 bases for V and 11 bases for J; bases not matched to a gene: 8. Sequencing input: peripheral blood. The source of this sequence is a person under 35 with COVID-19, enrolled during active disease. The rearrangement joins TRBV3-1 (or the pseudogene TRBV3-2) to TRBJ2-1; 8 nucleotides agree with TRBD2. The CDR3 here is CASSQTASSGQQFF. The DNA for the CDR3 is TGTGCCAGCAGCCAAACGGCTTCTAGCGGGCAGCAGTTCTTC.